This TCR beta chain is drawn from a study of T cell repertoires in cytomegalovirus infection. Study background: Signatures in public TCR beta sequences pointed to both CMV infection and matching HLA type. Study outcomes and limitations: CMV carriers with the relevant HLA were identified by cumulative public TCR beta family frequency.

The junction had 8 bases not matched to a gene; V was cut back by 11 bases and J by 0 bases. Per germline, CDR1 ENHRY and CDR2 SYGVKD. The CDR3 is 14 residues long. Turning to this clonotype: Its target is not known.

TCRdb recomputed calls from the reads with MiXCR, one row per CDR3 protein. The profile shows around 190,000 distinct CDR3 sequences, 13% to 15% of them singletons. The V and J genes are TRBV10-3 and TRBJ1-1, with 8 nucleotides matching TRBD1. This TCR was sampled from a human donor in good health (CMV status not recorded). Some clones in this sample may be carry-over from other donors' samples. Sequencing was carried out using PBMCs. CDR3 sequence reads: CAVGGQALNTEAFF. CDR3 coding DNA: TGTGCCGTCGGGGGACAGGCCTTGAACACTGAAGCTTTCTTT.